The clone carrying this TCR beta chain was detected only a few times. The CDR3 is 12 amino acids. Trimming took 4 bases from V and 3 from J, leaving 9 bases between them. CDR1 and CDR2 (germline): GTSNPN, SVGIG (reference sequence). These data come from a study of blood T cell repertoires in COVID-19. Study summary: Nucleic acid was either cDNA or gDNA, and it came from T cells, B-cell-depleted T cells, or PBMCs.

Authors' processing steps: Estimation of nucleated cell counts was performed using reference gene primer amplification. Profiled with immunoSEQ multiplex PCR; TCRdb holds only in-frame clones, not every one. V, J and clone size derive from that table, while D and trimming were established from the DNA sequence. The table shows about 400,000 clones, with approximately 85% occurring only once. Cohorts were assigned according to the clinical history that participants reported. Input material: PBMCs or T cells enriched from blood (not recorded which). The receptor comes from a woman between 40 and 50 years old with acute COVID-19. The chain links TRBV30 to TRBJ1-2; D is unresolved. Here the CDR3 reads CAWTAGHYGYTF. In DNA form, the CDR3 reads TGTGCCTGGACGGCAGGCCACTATGGCTACACCTTC.